Each of the 7 T cell receptor beta chains below was sequenced from the same sample in a study of T cell responses to AZD1222 COVID-19 vaccine (dated by TCRdb to about 2021). The library came from the immunoSEQ multiplex PCR assay. TCRdb re-hosts the immuneACCESS table, in-frame sequences only. Its copies lack some clones; in the studies checked, an unresolved V gene accounts for under half of them, and the cause for the rest is not known. The sample contains about 210,000 clones, around 94% of them found a single time. Of the sample, about 1.5% falls within the top ten clones. In light of the paper, this sample's time point label describes: about 28 days (+/-7) after the second vaccine dose. The treatment or condition tag for this specimen amounts to: meningococcal conjugate vaccine given as trial control. The material was peripheral blood, obtained 28 days after the second dose of the MenACWY control vaccine. The receptors come from an adult who received the MenACWY meningococcal vaccine as a control.

The CDR3 region has the DNA TGCGCCAGCAGCAGTGAGGGGATTTATGGCTACACCTTC. It codes for CASSSEGIYGYTF. This chain links TRBV5-1 with TRBJ1-2; a possible D gene is TRBD1 (5 bases). The ends were cut back, 4 bases at V and 5 bases at J, with 12 bases in the middle. Germline CDR1 and CDR2: SGHRS and YFSETQ. This CDR3 contains 13 residues.

The gene calls are TRBV1 and TRBJ1-5. TRBV1 is assigned pseudogene status. The CDR3 covers 10 residues. CDR3 sequence (DNA): TGCACCAGCATCGCTCAGCCCCAGCATTTT. Amino acids: CTSIAQPQHF.

In nucleotides, the CDR3 is TGTGCCAGCAGCCCCGGAGGGGACAGGGGGGGTAAATACAATGAGCAGTTCTTC. This codes for CASSPGGDRGGKYNEQFF. The chain links TRBV4-2 to TRBJ2-1; 11 bases match TRBD1. CDR1 LGHNA and CDR2 YNFKEQ come from the germline V gene. The CDR3 contains 18 residues. V lost 4 bases to trimming and J lost 4 bases; unmatched junction nucleotides: 12.

This clone has only one observation. The chain's CDR3 is CAWGGAAYGYTF. The CDR3 DNA follows: TGTGCCTGGGGAGGGGCGGCCTATGGCTACACCTTC. The chain couples TRBV30 to TRBJ1-2, with a possible D match to TRBD1 (5 bases). V dropped 5 bases and J dropped 4 bases, with 11 bases sitting between them. Germline V lookup: CDR1 GTSNPN, CDR2 SVGIG (reference sequence). The CDR3 loop spans 12 amino acids.

On this clone: Other DNA variants within this sample encode the same CDR3. Here the CDR3 reads CASRGTDSGNTIYF. CDR3 DNA sequence: TGTGCCAGTAGAGGGACAGACTCTGGAAACACCATATATTTT. The rearrangement uses TRBV19 and TRBJ1-3, with TRBD1 matching over 7 bases. The V gene end was trimmed by 6 bases and the J gene end by 0 bases; junction bases not matched to a gene: 2. The CDR3 length is 14 residues. Germline V CDR1 and CDR2: LNHDA, SQIVND (reference sequence). Looking up the rest from reference TRBV19 and TRBJ1-3 gives the full variable domain: DGGITQSPKYLFRKEGQNVTLSCEQNLNHDAMYWYRQDPGQGLRLIYYSQIVNDFQKGDIAEGYSVSREKKESFPLTVTSAQKNPTAFYLCASRGTDSGNTIYFGEGSWLTVV.

The V call is TRBV12-5, the J call TRBJ2-2; the match to TRBD2 covers 12 bases. CDR3 length equals 15 residues. V shed 6 bases, J shed 4 bases, and the junction held 3 bases outside the gene matches. The germline CDR1 and CDR2 sequences are LGHNT and FRNRAP. CDR3 region: CASGEGLAGTGELFF. The CDR3 coding sequence is TGTGCTAGTGGAGAGGGACTAGCGGGCACCGGGGAGCTGTTTTTT.

This clone appeared a single time. The genes are TRBV14 and TRBJ2-2; 8 bases match TRBD2. Trimming at V came to 0 bases and at J to 3 bases, leaving 6 bases not matched to a gene. The V gene's germline CDR1 is SGHDN and CDR2 FVKESK. CDR3 length equals 17 residues. The CDR3, as DNA: TGTGCCAGCAGCCAAGACCCCGGGACTAGGGACACCGGGGAGCTGTTTTTT. It specifies CASSQDPGTRDTGELFF.